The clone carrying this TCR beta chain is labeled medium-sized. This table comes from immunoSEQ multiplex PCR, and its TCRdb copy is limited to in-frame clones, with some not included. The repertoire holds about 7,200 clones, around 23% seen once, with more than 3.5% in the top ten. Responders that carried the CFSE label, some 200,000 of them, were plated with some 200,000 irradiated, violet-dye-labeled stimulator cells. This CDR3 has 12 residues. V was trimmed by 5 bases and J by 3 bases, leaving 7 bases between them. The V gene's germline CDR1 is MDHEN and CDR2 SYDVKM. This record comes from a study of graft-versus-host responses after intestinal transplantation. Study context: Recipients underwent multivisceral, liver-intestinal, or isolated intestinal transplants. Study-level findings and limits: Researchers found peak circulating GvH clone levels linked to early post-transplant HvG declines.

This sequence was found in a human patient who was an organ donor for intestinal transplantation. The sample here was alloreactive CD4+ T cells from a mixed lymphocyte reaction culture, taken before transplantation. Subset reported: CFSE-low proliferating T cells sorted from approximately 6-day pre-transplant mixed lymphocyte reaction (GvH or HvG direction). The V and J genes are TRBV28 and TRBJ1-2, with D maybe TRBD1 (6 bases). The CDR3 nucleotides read TGTGCCAGCAGTCGACAGGACTATGGCTACACCTTC. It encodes CASSRQDYGYTF.